This T cell receptor (beta chain) derives from a study of blood T cells in healthy people across ages. There are a few counts of this clonotype. Then a second PCR, running roughly 7 to 11 cycles, was carried out with a sample-barcoded 5' primer and a J-beta primer mix. A single record per CDR3 protein comes from TCRdb applying MiXCR to the 5' RACE reads. The sample includes fewer than 2 million distinct CDR3 sequences, 35% to 50% of them seen just once. Per sample, a minimum of 6.5 million PBMCs were isolated. V was clipped by 8 bases and J by 3 bases, with 21 bases between them. The CDR3 consists of 16 residues. Germline V gene sequence: CDR1 ENHRY, CDR2 SYGVKD.

The TCR was taken from a human donor in good health. The sample was blood. The chain uses TRBV10-3 and TRBJ2-3; D may be TRBD2 (7 bases). CDR3 sequence: CAIRGEVGGPTDTQYF. DNA for the CDR3: TGTGCCATCCGCGGGGAGGTGGGGGGGCCGACAGATACGCAGTATTTT.